What follows are 14 T cell receptor beta chains derived from one specimen sequenced in a study of blood T cell repertoires in COVID-19. The protocol was immunoSEQ multiplex PCR, while the TCRdb copy is restricted to in-frame clones and leaves out a portion. The sample contains tens of thousands of clones, about 79% of which appear only once. Sequencing was carried out using peripheral blood. The receptor set was obtained from a woman aged 60-70 years with acute or convalescent COVID-19.

This clone was observed once. The chain joins TRBV7-3 to TRBJ2-2, with 12 nucleotides matching TRBD1. CDR1 and CDR2 from the germline V gene are SGHTA and FQGTGA. J lost 6 bases, V lost 2 bases, and 4 bases had no gene match. The CDR3 is made up of 16 amino acids. The CDR3, as DNA: TGTGCCAGCAGCTTAGGGGACAGGGGGCGCGCCGGGGAGCTGTTTTTT. Translating gives CASSLGDRGRAGELFF. Looking up the rest from reference TRBV7-3 and TRBJ2-2 gives the full variable domain: GAGVSQTPSNKVTEKGKYVELRCDPISGHTALYWYRQSLGQGPEFLIYFQGTGAADDSGLPNDRFFAVRPEGSVSTLKIQRTERGDSAVYLCASSLGDRGRAGELFFGEGSRLTVL.

This clone was counted once. This chain joins TRBV11-3 and TRBJ2-1; a weak D match, TRBD1 (7 bases). Germline CDR1 reads SGHNT; CDR2 reads YENEEA. Trimming left V 1 base short and J 8 bases short, with 21 bases between. This CDR3 region has 17 residues. Here the CDR3 DNA reads TGTGCCAGCAGCTTAGGGAGGGTTAGGGGGCGTTCGGATGAGCAGTTCTTC. It yields the protein CASSLGRVRGRSDEQFF.

This sequence joins TRBV4-1 and TRBJ2-5; D might be TRBD2 (6 bases). This CDR3 region has 16 residues. The V gene's germline CDR1 is MGHRA and CDR2 YSYEKL. The germline V and J ends were trimmed by 2 bases and 2 bases, with 15 bases remaining between them. The CDR3 region is CASSQYRGGAQETQYF. CDR3 DNA: TGCGCCAGCAGCCAATATCGGGGCGGGGCGCAAGAGACCCAGTACTTC.

The chain couples TRBV6-5 to TRBJ2-7, with D perhaps TRBD2 (5 bases). Germline V gives CDR1 MNHEY, CDR2 SVGAGI. The CDR3 covers 16 residues. Trimming removed 0 bases from V and 1 base from J, with 13 bases in between. The CDR3 coding sequence is TGTGCCAGCAGTTACTCCGGTCGCGGGCTGTCCTACGAGCAGTACTTC. It is translated as CASSYSGRGLSYEQYF.

The CDR3 loop reads CATSDDSVWGYTF. CDR3 DNA: TGTGCCACCAGTGATGACAGCGTTTGGGGCTACACCTTC. The V and J genes are TRBV24-1 and TRBJ1-2, with a weak D call TRBD1 (5 bases). Germline loops: CDR1 KGHDR, CDR2 SFDVKD. There are 13 residues in the CDR3. Trimming stripped 3 bases from V and 8 bases from J, with 12 bases between.

This sequence joins TRBV19 and TRBJ2-2; 7 bases map to TRBD1. V was pared by 9 bases and J by 4 bases, with 8 bases of the junction left unmatched. Per germline, CDR1 LNHDA and CDR2 SQIVND (reference sequence). This CDR3 region has 14 residues. CDR3: CASNRGESTGELFF. The CDR3 nucleotides are TGTGCCAGCAACAGGGGCGAGAGCACCGGGGAGCTGTTTTTT. The full variable domain, rest sourced from reference TRBV19 and TRBJ2-2, is DGGITQSPKYLFRKEGQNVTLSCEQNLNHDAMYWYRQDPGQGLRLIYYSQIVNDFQKGDIAEGYSVSREKKESFPLTVTSAQKNPTAFYLCASNRGESTGELFFGEGSRLTVL.

This chain uses TRBV20-1 with TRBJ2-7; no clear D. V dropped 1 base and J dropped 4 bases, with 5 bases sitting between them. Germline V CDR1 and CDR2: DFQATT, SNEGSKA (reference sequence). The CDR3 sequence is 11 residues long. CDR3 sequence reads: CSARGGYEQYF. The CDR3 region has the DNA TGCAGTGCTAGAGGAGGTTACGAGCAGTACTTC.

J is TRBJ2-5 and V is TRBV19; TRBD2 aligns across 8 bases. This CDR3 spans 13 amino acids. Germline assignment: CDR1 LNHDA and CDR2 SQIVND (reference sequence). With 6 bases clipped from V and 5 bases from J, the junction kept 5 bases outside the gene matches. The CDR3 loop reads CASRLAGTETQYF. CDR3 coding DNA: TGTGCCAGTAGATTAGCGGGGACGGAGACCCAGTACTTC.

The chain employs TRBV10-3 and TRBJ2-1; D is uncertain. The CDR3 is made up of 13 amino acids. CDR1 ENHRY and CDR2 SYGVKD come from the germline V gene. Trimming pared 6 bases from V and 8 bases from J, leaving 14 bases between. The CDR3 region is CAISLSQSDEQFF. The CDR3 DNA reads TGTGCCATCAGCTTGAGCCAGAGCGATGAGCAGTTCTTC.

This chain links TRBV18 with TRBJ1-2, with 7 bases that match TRBD1. CDR1 is KGHSH and CDR2 is LQKENI in the germline V gene. The CDR3 is 14 residues long. The V segment lost 8 bases and the J segment 3 bases; nucleotides outside the gene matches: 9. As DNA, the CDR3 is TGTGCCAGCACCCAGGGGGTGCAGGACTATGGCTACACCTTC. It yields the protein CASTQGVQDYGYTF.

This clone was detected ten times or more. Other DNA sequences of this sample code for an identical CDR3. The V call is TRBV5-1, the J call TRBJ1-6; 9 nucleotides match TRBD1. This CDR3 region has 14 residues. V lost 4 bases and J lost 6; bases outside the gene matches: 2. CDR1 SGHRS and CDR2 YFSETQ come from the germline V gene. CDR3 sequence (DNA): TGCGCCAGCAGCGGACAGGGGAGTAATTCACCCCTCCACTTT. Its protein product is CASSGQGSNSPLHF.

Only one count was recorded for this clone. The genes are TRBV18 and TRBJ2-7, with TRBD1 matching over 7 bases. J lost 2 bases, V lost 0 bases, and 1 base had no gene match. Germline V CDR1 and CDR2: KGHSH, LQKENI. The CDR3 is 14 residues long. Here the CDR3 DNA reads TGTGCCAGCTCACCACCCGGGACAGCCTACGAGCAGTACTTC. This translates into CASSPPGTAYEQYF.

In its sample, this clone was seen once. This chain joins TRBV29-1 and TRBJ1-1, with a tentative D call TRBD1 (6 bases). The CDR3 contains 12 residues. Germline lookup yields CDR1 SQVTM and CDR2 ANQGSEA. Trimming removed 3 bases at V and 4 bases at J, with 9 bases between. The CDR3 loop is CSVESRGTEAFF. The CDR3 nucleotides are TGCAGCGTTGAGTCCAGGGGCACTGAAGCTTTCTTT.

This rearrangement joins TRBV5-1 to TRBJ1-3; 7 nucleotides match TRBD1. This CDR3 is 14 amino acids long. J was trimmed by 2 bases and V by 4 bases; bases with no gene match: 3. CDR1 SGHRS and CDR2 YFSETQ come from the germline V gene. CDR3 protein: CASSQGEPGNTIYF. The CDR3 region has the DNA TGCGCCAGCAGCCAGGGGGAGCCTGGAAACACCATATATTTT.